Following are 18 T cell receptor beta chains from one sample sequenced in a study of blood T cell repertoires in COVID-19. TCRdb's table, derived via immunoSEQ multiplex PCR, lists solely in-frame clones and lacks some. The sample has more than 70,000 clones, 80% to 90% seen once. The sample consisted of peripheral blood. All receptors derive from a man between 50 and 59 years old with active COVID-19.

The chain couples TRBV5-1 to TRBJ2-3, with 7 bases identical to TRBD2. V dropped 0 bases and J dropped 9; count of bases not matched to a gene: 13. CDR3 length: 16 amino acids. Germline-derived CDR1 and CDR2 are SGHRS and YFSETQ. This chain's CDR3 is CASSLVLGGGGGTQYF. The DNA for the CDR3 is TGCGCCAGCAGCTTGGTTCTTGGCGGGGGTGGAGGCACGCAGTATTTT.

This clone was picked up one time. The CDR3: CASSTQGPWLTDTQYF. CDR3 DNA sequence: TGCGCCAGCTCGACTCAGGGGCCGTGGCTCACAGATACGCAGTATTTT. The V gene is TRBV10-1, the J gene TRBJ2-3, with D possibly being TRBD1 (6 bases). CDR3 length: 16 residues. From germline, CDR1 is WNHNN and CDR2 SYGVQD (reference sequence). V was clipped by 8 bases and J by 2 bases, with 20 bases between them.

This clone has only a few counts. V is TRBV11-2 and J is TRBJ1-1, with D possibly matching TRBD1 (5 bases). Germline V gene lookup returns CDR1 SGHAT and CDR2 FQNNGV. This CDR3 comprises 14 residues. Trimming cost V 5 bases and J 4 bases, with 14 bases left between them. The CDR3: CASSVGRGGTEAFF. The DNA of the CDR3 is TGTGCCAGCAGCGTAGGGAGGGGTGGCACTGAAGCTTTCTTT.

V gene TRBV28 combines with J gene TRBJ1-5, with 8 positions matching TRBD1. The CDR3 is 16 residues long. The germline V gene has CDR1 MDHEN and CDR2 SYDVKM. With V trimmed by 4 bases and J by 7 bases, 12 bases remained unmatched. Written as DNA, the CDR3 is TGTGCCAGCAGTTCCACGGACAGGGCCCCGAGGCAGCCCCAGCATTTT. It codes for CASSSTDRAPRQPQHF.

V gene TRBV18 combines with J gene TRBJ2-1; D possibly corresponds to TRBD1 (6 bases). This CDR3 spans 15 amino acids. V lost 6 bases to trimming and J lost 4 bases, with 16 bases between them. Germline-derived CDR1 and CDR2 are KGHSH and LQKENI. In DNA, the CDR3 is TGTGCCAGCTCCGCCGGCGACAGGACTTACAATGAGCAGTTCTTC. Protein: CASSAGDRTYNEQFF.

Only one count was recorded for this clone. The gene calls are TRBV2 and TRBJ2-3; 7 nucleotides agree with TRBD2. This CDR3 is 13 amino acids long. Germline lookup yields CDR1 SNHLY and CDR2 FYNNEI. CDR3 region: CATLLRGVDTQYF. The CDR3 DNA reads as TGTGCAACCCTTTTACGGGGGGTGGATACGCAGTATTTT.

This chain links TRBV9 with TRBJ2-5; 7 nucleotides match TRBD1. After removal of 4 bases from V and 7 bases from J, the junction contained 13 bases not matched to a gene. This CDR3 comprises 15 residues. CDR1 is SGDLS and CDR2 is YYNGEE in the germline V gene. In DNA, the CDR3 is TGTGCCAGCAGCTTAGATAGGGGGCCCGGCGGGACCCAGTACTTC. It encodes CASSLDRGPGGTQYF. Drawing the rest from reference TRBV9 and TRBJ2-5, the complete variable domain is DSGVTQTPKHLITATGQRVTLRCSPRSGDLSVYWYQQSLDQGLQFLIQYYNGEERAKGNILERFSAQQFPDLHSELNLSSLELGDSALYFCASSLDRGPGGTQYFGPGTRLLVL.

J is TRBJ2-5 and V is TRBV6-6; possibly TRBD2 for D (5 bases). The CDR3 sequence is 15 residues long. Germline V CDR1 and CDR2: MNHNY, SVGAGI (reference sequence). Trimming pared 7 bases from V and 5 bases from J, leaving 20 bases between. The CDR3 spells CASIPESSGEETQYF. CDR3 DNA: TGTGCCAGCATCCCGGAATCGAGCGGAGAGGAGACCCAGTACTTC.

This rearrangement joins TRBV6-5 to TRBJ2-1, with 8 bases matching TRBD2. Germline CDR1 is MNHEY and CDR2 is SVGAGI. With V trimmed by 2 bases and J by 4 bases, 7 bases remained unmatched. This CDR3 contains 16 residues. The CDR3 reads CASSYPSRGGYNEQFF. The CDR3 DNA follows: TGTGCCAGCAGTTACCCCTCACGGGGGGGATACAATGAGCAGTTCTTC.

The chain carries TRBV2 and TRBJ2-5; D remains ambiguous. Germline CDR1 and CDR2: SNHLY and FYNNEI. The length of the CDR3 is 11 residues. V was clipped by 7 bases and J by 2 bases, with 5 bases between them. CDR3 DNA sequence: TGTGCCAGCATGGAGCAAGAGACCCAGTACTTC. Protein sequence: CASMEQETQYF. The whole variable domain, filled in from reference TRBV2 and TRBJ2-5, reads EPEVTQTPSHQVTQMGQEVILRCVPISNHLYFYWYRQILGQKVEFLVSFYNNEISEKSEIFDDQFSVERPDGSNFTLKIRSTKLEDSAMYFCASMEQETQYFGPGTRLLVL.

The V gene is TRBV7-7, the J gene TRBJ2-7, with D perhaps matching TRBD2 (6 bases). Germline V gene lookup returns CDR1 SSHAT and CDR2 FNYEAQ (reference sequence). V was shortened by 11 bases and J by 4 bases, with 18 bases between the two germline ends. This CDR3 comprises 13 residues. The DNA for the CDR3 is TGTGCCCGCGGGCCAGTCGGAGGGTACGAGCAGTACTTC. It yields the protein CARGPVGGYEQYF.

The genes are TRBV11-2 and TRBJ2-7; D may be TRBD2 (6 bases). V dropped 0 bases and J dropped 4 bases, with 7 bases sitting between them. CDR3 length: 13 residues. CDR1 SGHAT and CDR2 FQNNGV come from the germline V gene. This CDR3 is CASSLDSGYEQYF. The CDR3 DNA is TGTGCCAGCAGCTTAGATAGCGGATACGAGCAGTACTTC.

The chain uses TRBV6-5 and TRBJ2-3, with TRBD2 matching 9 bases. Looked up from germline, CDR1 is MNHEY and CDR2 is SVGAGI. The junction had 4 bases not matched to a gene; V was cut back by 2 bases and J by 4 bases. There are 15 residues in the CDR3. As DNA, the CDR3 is TGTGCCAGCAGTTACCGGCGGGGGGGCTCAGATACGCAGTATTTT. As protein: CASSYRRGGSDTQYF.

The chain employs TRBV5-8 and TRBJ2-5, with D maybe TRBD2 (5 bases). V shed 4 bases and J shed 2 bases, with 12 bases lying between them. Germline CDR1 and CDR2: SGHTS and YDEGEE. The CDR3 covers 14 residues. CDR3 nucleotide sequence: TGTGCCAGCAGCCCCTTGGGAGCACAAGAGACCCAGTACTTC. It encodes CASSPLGAQETQYF.

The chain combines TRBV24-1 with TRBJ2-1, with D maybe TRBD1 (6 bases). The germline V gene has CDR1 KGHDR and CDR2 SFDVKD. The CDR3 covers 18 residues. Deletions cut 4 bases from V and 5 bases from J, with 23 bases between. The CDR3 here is CATSDTTGDNILNNEQFF. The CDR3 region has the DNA TGTGCCACCAGTGACACGACAGGAGATAATATTTTGAACAATGAGCAGTTCTTC.

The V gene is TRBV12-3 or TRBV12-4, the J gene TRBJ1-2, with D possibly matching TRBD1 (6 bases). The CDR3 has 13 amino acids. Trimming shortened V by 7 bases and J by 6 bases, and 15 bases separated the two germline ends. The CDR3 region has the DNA TGTGCCAGCACGGGGGGCCGGACAGATGGCTACACCTTC. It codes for CASTGGRTDGYTF.

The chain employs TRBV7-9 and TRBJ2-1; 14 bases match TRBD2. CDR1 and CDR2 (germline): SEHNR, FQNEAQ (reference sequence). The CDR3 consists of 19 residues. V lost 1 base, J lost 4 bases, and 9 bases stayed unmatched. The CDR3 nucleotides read TGTGCCAGCAGCTTAGGGGGACTAGCGGGGGCCCCGAGGTACAATGAGCAGTTCTTC. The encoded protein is CASSLGGLAGAPRYNEQFF.

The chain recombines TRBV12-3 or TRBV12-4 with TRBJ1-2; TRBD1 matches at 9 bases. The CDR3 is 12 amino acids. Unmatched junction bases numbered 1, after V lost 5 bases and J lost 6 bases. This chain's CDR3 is CASSGQGNGYTF. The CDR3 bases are TGTGCCAGCAGTGGACAGGGGAATGGCTACACCTTC.